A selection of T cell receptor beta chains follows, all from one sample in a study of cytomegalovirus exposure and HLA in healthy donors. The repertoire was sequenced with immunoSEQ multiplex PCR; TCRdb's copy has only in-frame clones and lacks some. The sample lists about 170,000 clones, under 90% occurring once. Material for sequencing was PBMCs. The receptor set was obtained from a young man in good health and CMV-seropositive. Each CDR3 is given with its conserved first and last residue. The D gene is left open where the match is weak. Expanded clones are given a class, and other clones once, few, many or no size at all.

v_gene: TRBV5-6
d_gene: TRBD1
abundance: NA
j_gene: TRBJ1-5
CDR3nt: TGTGCCAGCAGCTTGGGGACAGGGGGCTTTCCCCAGCCCCAGCATTTT
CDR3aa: CASSLGTGGFPQPQHF

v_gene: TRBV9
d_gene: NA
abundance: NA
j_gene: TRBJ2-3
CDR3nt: TGTGCCAGCAGCGCGTCAATTCAGTCGACGCAGTATTTT
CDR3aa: CASSASIQSTQYF

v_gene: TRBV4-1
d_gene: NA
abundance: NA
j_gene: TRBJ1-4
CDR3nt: TGCGCCAGCAGCCAAGACAGGTTAATTGTCGAAAAACTGTTTTTT
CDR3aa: CASSQDRLIVEKLFF

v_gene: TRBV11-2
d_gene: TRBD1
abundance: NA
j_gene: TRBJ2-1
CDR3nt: TGTGCCAGCAGCTCACGACAGGGTATGGCCAATGAGCAGTTCTTC
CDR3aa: CASSSRQGMANEQFF

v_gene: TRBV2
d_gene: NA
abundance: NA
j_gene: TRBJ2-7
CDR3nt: TGTGCCAGCAAAGAGACTACCCCTTTGCACGAGCAGTACTTC
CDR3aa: CASKETTPLHEQYF

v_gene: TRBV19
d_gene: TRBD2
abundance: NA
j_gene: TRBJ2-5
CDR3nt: TGTGCCAGTGGCGGGGGGGCCTTAAGCGAGACCCAGTACTTC
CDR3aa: CASGGGALSETQYF

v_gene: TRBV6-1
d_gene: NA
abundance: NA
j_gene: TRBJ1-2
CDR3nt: TGTGCCAGCAGTGAATCCGGGTCCTATGGCTACACCTTC
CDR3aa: CASSESGSYGYTF

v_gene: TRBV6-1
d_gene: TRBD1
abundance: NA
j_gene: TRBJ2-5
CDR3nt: TGTGCCAGCAGTGAAATACAGGGGCTTGGTGAGCAGTACTTC
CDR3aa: CASSEIQGLGEQYF

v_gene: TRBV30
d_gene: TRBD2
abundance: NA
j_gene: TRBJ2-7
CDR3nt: TGTGCCCTAGCGGGAGAGGTTTTAGAGCAGTACTTC
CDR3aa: CALAGEVLEQYF

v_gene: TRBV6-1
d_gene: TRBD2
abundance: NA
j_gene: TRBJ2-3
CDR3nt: TGTGCCGGCAGCGGGGGGGTTCCCACAGATACGCAGTATTTT
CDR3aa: CAGSGGVPTDTQYF

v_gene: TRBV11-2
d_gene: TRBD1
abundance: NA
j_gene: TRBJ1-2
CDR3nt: TGTGCCAGCAGCCACCCGAGACAGGGCCCTTACTATGGCTACACCTTC
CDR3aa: CASSHPRQGPYYGYTF

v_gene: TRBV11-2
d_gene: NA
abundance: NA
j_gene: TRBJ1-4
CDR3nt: TGTGCCAGCAGCTTATGGGCAGACAATGAAAAACTGTTTTTT
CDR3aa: CASSLWADNEKLFF

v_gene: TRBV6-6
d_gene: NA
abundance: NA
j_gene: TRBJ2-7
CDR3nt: TGTGCCAGCAGCCCCGGGAGTTCATACTCCTACGAGCAGTACTTC
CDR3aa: CASSPGSSYSYEQYF

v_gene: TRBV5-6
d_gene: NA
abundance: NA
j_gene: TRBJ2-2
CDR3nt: TGTGCCAGCAGCTTGTATAGAGGACTAACGAACACCGGGGAGCTGTTTTTT
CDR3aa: CASSLYRGLTNTGELFF

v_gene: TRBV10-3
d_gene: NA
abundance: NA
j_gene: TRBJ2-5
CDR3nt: TGTGCCATCAGTGACATTCGTCGGGGTTCGTGGGAGCAGTACTTC
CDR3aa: CAISDIRRGSWEQYF

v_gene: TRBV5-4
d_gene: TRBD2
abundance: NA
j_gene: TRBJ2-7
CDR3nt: TGTGCCAGCAGCTTGAGCCAGCGGGGGGGCGAGAACTTC
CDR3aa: CASSLSQRGGENF

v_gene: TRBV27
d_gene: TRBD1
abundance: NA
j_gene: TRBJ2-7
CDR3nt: TGTGCCAGCAAACGGTTAGGGGGACAGGGCTCCGAGCAGTACTTC
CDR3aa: CASKRLGGQGSEQYF

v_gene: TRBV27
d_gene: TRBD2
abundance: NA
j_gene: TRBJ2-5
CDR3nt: TGTGCCAGCAGGACCGGACTAGCGGTCGAAGAGACCCAGTACTTC
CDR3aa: CASRTGLAVEETQYF

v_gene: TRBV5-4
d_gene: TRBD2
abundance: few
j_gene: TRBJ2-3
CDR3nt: TGTGCCAGCAGCTTGCCTGGGACTAGCGGGGGTACAGATACGCAGTATTTT
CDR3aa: CASSLPGTSGGTDTQYF

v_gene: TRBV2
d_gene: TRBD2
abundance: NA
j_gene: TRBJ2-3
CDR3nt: TGTGCCAGCAGGGTCCGCCTATTTATAGCGGGGGGCCTCACAGATACGCAGTATTTT
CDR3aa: CASRVRLFIAGGLTDTQYF